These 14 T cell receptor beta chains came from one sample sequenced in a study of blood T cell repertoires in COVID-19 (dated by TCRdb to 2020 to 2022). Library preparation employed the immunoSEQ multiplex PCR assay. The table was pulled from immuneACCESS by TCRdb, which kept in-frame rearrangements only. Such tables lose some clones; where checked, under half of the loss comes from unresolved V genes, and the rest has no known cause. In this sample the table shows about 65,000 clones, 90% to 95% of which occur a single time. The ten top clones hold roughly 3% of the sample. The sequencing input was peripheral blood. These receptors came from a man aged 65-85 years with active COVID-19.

CDR3 DNA sequence: TGCGCCAGCAGCCAAGAGGAAGGCAGGGGGCCTTATGGCTACACCTTC. Translating it yields CASSQEEGRGPYGYTF. This chain uses TRBV4-3 with TRBJ1-2; 8 positions agree with TRBD1. V gave up 0 bases and J gave up 5 bases; unmatched junction bases: 8. Per germline, CDR1 LGHNA and CDR2 YSLEER. The CDR3 contains 16 residues.

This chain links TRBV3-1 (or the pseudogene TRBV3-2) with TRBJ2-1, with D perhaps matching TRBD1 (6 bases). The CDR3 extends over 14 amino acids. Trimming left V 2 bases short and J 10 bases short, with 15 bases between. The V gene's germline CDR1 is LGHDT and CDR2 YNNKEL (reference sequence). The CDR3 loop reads CASSQTRGGSEQFF. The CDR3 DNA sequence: TGTGCCAGCAGCCAAACTAGAGGGGGTTCGGAGCAGTTCTTC.

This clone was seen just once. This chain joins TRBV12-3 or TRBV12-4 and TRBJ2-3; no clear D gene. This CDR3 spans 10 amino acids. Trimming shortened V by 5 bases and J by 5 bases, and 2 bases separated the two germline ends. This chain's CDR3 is CASSQDTQYF. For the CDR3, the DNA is TGTGCCAGCAGTCAAGATACGCAGTATTTT.

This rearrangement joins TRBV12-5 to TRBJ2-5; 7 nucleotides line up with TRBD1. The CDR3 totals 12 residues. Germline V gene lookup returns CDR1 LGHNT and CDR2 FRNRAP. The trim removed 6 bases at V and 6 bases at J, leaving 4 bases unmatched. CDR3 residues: CASGQQGKTQYF. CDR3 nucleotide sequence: TGTGCTAGTGGGCAACAGGGGAAGACCCAGTACTTC.

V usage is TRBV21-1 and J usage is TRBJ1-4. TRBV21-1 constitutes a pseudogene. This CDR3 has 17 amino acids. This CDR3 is CASSKEMGGADGEKLFF. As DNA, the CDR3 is TGTGCCAGCAGCAAAGAAATGGGGGGGGCGGATGGTGAAAAACTGTTTTTT.

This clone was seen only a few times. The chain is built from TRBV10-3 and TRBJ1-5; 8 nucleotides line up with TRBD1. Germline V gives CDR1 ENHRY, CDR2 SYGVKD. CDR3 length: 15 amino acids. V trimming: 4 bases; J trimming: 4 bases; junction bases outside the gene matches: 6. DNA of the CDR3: TGTGCCATCAGTGTCTCGGACAGGGAGAATCAGCCCCAGCATTTT. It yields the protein CAISVSDRENQPQHF.

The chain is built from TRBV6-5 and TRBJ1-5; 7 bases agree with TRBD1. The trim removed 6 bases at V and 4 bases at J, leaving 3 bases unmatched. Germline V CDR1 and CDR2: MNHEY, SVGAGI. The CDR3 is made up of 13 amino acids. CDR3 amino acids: CASRRDRNQPQHF. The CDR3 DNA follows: TGTGCCAGCAGACGGGACAGAAATCAGCCCCAGCATTTT.

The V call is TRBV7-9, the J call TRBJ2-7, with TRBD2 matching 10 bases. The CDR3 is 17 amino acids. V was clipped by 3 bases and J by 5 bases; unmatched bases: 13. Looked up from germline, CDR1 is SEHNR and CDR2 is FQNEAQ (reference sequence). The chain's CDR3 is CASSFTLASGGVHEQYF. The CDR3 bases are TGTGCCAGCAGCTTCACCCTAGCTAGCGGGGGTGTCCACGAGCAGTACTTC.

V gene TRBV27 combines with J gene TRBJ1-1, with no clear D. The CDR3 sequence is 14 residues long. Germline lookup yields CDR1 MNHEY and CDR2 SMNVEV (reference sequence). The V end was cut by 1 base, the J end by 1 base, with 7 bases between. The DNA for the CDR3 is TGTGCCAGCAGTTTATTCCCAGAGAACACTGAAGCTTTCTTT. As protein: CASSLFPENTEAFF.

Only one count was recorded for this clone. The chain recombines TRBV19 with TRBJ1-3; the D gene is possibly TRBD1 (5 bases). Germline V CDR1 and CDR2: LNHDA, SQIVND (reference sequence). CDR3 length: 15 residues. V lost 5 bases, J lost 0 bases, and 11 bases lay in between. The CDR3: CASSADINSGNTIYF. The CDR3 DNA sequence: TGTGCCAGTAGTGCGGACATAAACTCTGGAAACACCATATATTTT.

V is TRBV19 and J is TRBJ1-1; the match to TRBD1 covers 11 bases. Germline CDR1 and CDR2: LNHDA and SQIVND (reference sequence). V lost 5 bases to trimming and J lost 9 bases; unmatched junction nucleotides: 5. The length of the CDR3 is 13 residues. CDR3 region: CASSAGQGVKAFF. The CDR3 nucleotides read TGTGCCAGTAGTGCGGGACAGGGGGTTAAAGCTTTCTTT.

CDR3 coding DNA: TGTGCCAGCAGTTACTACGGGGGCAATCAGCCCCAGCATTTT. This encodes CASSYYGGNQPQHF. The genes are TRBV6-5 and TRBJ1-5; D is uncertain. The V gene lost 1 base and the J gene lost 2 bases, with 6 bases spanning the gap. The CDR3 spans 14 residues. Germline V lookup: CDR1 MNHEY, CDR2 SVGAGI.

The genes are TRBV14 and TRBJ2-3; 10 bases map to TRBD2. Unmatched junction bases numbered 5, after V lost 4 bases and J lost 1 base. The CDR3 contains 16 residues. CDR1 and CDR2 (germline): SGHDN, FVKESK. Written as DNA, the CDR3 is TGTGCCAGCAGCCGTCCTAGCGGGGGCCGCACAGATACGCAGTATTTT. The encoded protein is CASSRPSGGRTDTQYF.

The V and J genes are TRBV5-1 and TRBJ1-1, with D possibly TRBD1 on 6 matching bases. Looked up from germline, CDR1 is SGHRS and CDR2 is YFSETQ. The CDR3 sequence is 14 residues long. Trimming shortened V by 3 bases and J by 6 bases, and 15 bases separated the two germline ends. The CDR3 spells CASSSWGPSAEAFF. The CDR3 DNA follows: TGCGCCAGCAGCTCCTGGGGGCCCAGCGCTGAAGCTTTCTTT.